The sequence of this T cell receptor (beta chain) was determined in a study of identical twins. Overall study findings and caveats: Model-predicted out-of-frame TCR alpha sharing fell below observed values in monozygotic twins.

Each CDR3 protein gets one entry after TCRdb re-called the 5' RACE reads with MiXCR. The sample yields hundreds of thousands of distinct CDR3 sequences, 5.5% to 7.5% seen once. Worth noting for this clonotype: Its antigen remains unidentified.

The V end lost 0 bases, the J end lost 7 bases, and 11 bases lay between the germline ends. The germline gives CDR1 SGDLS, CDR2 YYNGEE. The length of the CDR3 is 13 residues. The source material was naive T cells sorted from blood. The V gene is TRBV9, the J gene TRBJ2-7, with D possibly matching TRBD2 (5 bases). The sequence was obtained from a man between 18 and 29 years old in good health. The CDR3, as DNA: TGTGCCAGCAGCGTAGAGCTTTCGGGAGAGCAGTACTTC. Translated, it gives CASSVELSGEQYF.